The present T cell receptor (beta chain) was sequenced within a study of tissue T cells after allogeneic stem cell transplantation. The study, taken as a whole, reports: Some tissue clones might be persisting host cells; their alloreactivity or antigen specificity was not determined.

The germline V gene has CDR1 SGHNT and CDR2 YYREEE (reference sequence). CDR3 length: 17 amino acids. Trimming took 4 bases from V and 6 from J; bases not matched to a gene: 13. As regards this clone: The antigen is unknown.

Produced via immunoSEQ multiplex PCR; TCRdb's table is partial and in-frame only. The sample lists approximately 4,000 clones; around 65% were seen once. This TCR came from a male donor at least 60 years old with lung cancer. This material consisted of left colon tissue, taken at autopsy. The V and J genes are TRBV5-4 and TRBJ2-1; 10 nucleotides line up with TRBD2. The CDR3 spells CASSHSLPSGSINEQFF. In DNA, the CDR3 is TGTGCCAGCAGCCACAGTTTACCTAGCGGGAGCATCAATGAGCAGTTCTTC.